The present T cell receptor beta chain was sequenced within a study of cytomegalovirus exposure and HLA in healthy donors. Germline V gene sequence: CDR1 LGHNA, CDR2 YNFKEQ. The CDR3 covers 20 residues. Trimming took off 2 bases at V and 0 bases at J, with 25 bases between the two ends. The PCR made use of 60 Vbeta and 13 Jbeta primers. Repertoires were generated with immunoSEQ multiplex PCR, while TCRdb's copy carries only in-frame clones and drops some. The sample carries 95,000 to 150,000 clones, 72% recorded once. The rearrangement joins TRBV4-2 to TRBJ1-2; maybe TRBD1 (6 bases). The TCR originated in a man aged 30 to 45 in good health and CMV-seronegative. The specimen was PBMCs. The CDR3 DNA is TGTGCCAGCAGCCAATCAGCAACCGTGACAGGCTCTGGGGCTAACTATGGCTACACCTTC. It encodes CASSQSATVTGSGANYGYTF.